Following are 3 T cell receptor beta chains from one sample sequenced in a study of T cell responses to AZD1222 COVID-19 vaccine. Some clones are missing from TCRdb's copy, which holds only in-frame ones; the method was immunoSEQ multiplex PCR. The data hold approximately 130,000 clones, with about 88% observed a single time. Sequenced here: peripheral blood, sampled on day 0 of AZD1222 vaccination. Source of these receptors: an adult in good health.

This sequence joins TRBV10-3 and TRBJ1-2, with D unresolved. CDR3 length: 16 residues. Germline values: CDR1 ENHRY, CDR2 SYGVKD. Trimming pared 3 bases from V and 1 base from J, leaving 15 bases between. The CDR3 DNA is TGTGCCATCAGTGACCCTGGGCGCACACTTAACTATGGCTACACCTTC. Translating it yields CAISDPGRTLNYGYTF.

J is TRBJ2-5 and V is TRBV5-4; 8 bases line up with TRBD2. This CDR3 is built from 15 residues. J lost 5 bases, V lost 0 bases, and 6 bases had no gene match. Germline CDR1 and CDR2: SGHNT and YYREEE (reference sequence). Here the CDR3 DNA reads TGTGCCAGCAGCTTGGAATTCCCGGGGGGGGAGACCCAGTACTTC. Translated: CASSLEFPGGETQYF. Full variable domain (outside the CDR3, taken from reference TRBV5-4 and TRBJ2-5): ETGVTQSPTHLIKTRGQQVTLRCSSQSGHNTVSWYQQALGQGPQFIFQYYREEENGRGNFPPRFSGLQFPNYSSELNVNALELDDSALYLCASSLEFPGGETQYFGPGTRLLVL.

The genes are TRBV7-2 and TRBJ1-6; perhaps TRBD1 as D (5 bases). Trimming cost V 1 base and J 9 bases, with 13 bases left between them. CDR1 SGHTA and CDR2 FQGNSA come from the germline V gene. This CDR3 comprises 15 residues. CDR3 sequence reads: CASSLVGDWSSPLHF. CDR3 DNA: TGTGCCAGCAGCTTAGTGGGGGATTGGAGTTCACCCCTCCACTTT.